This record covers a single T cell receptor beta chain. The data stem from a study of cytomegalovirus exposure and HLA in healthy donors. Study-wide background: In an earlier analysis, around 120 million unique TCR beta sequences were found from some 180 million T cells.

In the PCR, 60 Vbeta and 13 Jbeta primers were used. The assay was immunoSEQ multiplex PCR, and TCRdb's table has in-frame clones only and misses some. The sample lists some 150,000 clones, roughly 79% occurring once. The TCR comes from a male donor in good health and CMV-seronegative. The sample was PBMCs.

The chain's CDR3 is CASSPPGLGTDTQYF. DNA for the CDR3: TGTGCCAGCAGCCCCCCGGGACTAGGGACAGATACGCAGTATTTT. The V gene is TRBV14, the J gene TRBJ2-3, with 8 bases identical to TRBD2. Trimming at V came to 4 bases and at J to 3 bases, leaving 6 bases not matched to a gene. Per germline, CDR1 SGHDN and CDR2 FVKESK. This CDR3 region has 15 residues.